Given below is one T cell receptor beta chain in context. The data belong to a study of blood T cell repertoires in COVID-19. Turning to the study itself: Samples of COVID-19 (acute and convalescent) were obtained from the United States, Italy and Spain. Nucleic acid was either cDNA or gDNA, and it came from T cells, B-cell-depleted T cells, or PBMCs.

Trimming took off 7 bases at V and 1 base at J, with 10 bases between the two ends. CDR1 is MNHEY and CDR2 is SVGAGI in the germline V gene. The CDR3 sequence is 13 residues long. Per the original methods: The authors estimated nucleated cell counts from reference gene primer amplification. Clones were read by immunoSEQ multiplex PCR, and TCRdb kept only the in-frame ones, dropping some. For V, J and clone size, that table is used; D and trimming come from the DNA. The table includes about 120,000 clones, nearly 90% detected once. V and J are TRBV6-5 and TRBJ1-1; D remains ambiguous. Material for sequencing was peripheral blood. The receptor was derived from a woman of 80 years or more with acute or convalescent COVID-19. For the CDR3, the DNA is TGTGCCAGCAAGCCGCGAGAGAACACTGAAGCTTTCTTT. This encodes CASKPRENTEAFF.